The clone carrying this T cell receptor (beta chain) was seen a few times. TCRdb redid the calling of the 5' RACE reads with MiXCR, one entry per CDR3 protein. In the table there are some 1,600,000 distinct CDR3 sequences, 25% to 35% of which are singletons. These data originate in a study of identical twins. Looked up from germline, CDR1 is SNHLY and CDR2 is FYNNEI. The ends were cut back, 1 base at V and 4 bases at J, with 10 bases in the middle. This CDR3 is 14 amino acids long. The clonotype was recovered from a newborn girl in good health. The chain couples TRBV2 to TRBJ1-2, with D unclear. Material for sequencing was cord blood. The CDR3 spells CASSEGDTPYGYTF. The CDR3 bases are TGTGCCAGCAGTGAAGGAGACACCCCCTATGGCTACACCTTC.